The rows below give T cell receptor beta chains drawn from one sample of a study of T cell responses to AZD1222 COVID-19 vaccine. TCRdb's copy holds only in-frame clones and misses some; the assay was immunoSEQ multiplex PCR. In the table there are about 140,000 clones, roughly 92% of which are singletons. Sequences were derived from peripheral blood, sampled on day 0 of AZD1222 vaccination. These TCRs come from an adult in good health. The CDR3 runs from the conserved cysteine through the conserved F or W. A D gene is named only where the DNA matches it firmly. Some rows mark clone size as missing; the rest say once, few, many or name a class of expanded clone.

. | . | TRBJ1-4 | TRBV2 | CASSGQLATNEKLFF | TGTGCCAGCAGTGGACAGCTTGCAACTAATGAAAAACTGTTTTTT
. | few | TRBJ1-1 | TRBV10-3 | CASNRGEMNTEAFF | TGTGCCAGCAATCGGGGGGAGATGAACACTGAAGCTTTCTTT
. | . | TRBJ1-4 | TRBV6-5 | CASSMTDSNEKLFF | TGTGCCAGCAGTATGACGGATTCAAATGAAAAACTGTTTTTT
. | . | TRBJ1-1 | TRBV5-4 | CASSDGGMRNTEAFF | TGTGCCAGCAGCGATGGGGGTATGAGGAACACTGAAGCTTTCTTT
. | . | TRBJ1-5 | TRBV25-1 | CASSEAGANQPQHF | TGTGCCAGCAGTGAGGCAGGAGCGAATCAGCCCCAGCATTTT
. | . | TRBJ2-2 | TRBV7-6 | CASNPGGGSNTGELFF | TGTGCCAGCAACCCAGGAGGCGGGTCGAACACCGGGGAGCTGTTTTTT
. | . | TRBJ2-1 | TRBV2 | CASSEIGGQAEQFF | TGTGCCAGCAGTGAAATAGGGGGGCAGGCTGAGCAGTTCTTC
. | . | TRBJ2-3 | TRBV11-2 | CASSWAGSGTDTQYF | TGTGCCAGCAGCTGGGCGGGATCAGGCACAGATACGCAGTATTTT
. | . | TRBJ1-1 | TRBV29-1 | CSVGTTTEAFF | TGCAGCGTAGGGACAACCACTGAAGCTTTCTTT
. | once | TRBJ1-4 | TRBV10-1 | CASSEPRGADGEKLFF | TGCGCCAGCAGTGAACCCAGGGGAGCCGACGGTGAAAAACTGTTTTTT
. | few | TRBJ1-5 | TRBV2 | CASSGELLQGRGNQPQHF | TGTGCCAGCAGTGGCGAACTGTTGCAGGGCCGCGGAAATCAGCCCCAGCATTTT
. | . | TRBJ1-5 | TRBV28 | CASSLRQAALNQPQHF | TGTGCCAGCAGTCTTAGACAGGCCGCCCTAAATCAGCCCCAGCATTTT
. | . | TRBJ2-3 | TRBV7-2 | CASSLLTSTDTQYF | TGTGCCAGCAGCTTATTGACTTCCACAGATACGCAGTATTTT
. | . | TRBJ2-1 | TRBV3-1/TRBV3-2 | CASSQNTGVWGSSYNEQFF | TGTGCCAGCAGCCAAAACACCGGTGTGTGGGGGAGCTCCTACAATGAGCAGTTCTTC
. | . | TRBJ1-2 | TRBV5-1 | CASTLMPTNYGYTF | TGCGCCAGCACCTTGATGCCCACTAACTATGGCTACACCTTC
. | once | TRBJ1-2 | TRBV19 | CASSTSGSQGYTF | TGTGCCAGTAGCACATCAGGTTCTCAGGGCTACACCTTC
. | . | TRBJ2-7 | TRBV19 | CASSPLGQLGSYEQYF | TGTGCCAGCTCGCCCCTAGGGCAGCTTGGGTCCTACGAGCAGTACTTC
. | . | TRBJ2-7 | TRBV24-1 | CATSDSSNYEQYF | TGTGCCACCAGTGATTCTAGTAACTACGAGCAGTACTTC
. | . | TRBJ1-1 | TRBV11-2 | CASSYTGLNTEAFF | TGTGCCAGCAGCTATACAGGACTGAACACTGAAGCTTTCTTT
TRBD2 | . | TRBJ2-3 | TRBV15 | CATSRTPSGGITDTQYF | TGTGCCACCAGCAGGACCCCTAGCGGGGGGATCACAGATACGCAGTATTTT
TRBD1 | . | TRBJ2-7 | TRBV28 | CASSIPGQGVYEQYF | TGTGCCAGCAGTATACCGGGACAGGGGGTCTACGAGCAGTACTTC
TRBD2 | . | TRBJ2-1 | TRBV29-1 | CSAHDSGNNEQFF | TGCAGCGCCCACGATAGCGGGAACAATGAGCAGTTCTTC
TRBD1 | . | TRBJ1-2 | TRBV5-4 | CASSMDRGNYGYTF | TGTGCCAGCAGCATGGACAGGGGAAACTATGGCTACACCTTC
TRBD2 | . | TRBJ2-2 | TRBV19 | CASSISRGGSTGELFF | TGTGCCAGTAGTATTTCCCGGGGGGGCTCCACCGGGGAGCTGTTTTTT
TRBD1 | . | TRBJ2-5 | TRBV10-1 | CANHLAPTGTEILWGETQYF | TGCGCCAACCACCTCGCCCCGACCGGGACAGAAATTTTATGGGGAGAGACCCAGTACTTC
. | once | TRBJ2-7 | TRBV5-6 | CASSLQGRFEQYF | TGTGCCAGCAGCTTGCAGGGGAGGTTCGAGCAGTACTTC
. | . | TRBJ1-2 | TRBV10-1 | CASSESTQPSNYGYTF | TGCGCCAGCAGTGAGTCGACACAGCCTTCTAACTATGGCTACACCTTC
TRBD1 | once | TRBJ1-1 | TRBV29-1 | CSVEGGQGASEAFF | TGCAGCGTTGAAGGGGGGCAGGGGGCGAGTGAAGCTTTCTTT
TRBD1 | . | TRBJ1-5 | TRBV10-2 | CASSGDRGNGQPQHF | TGCGCCAGCAGTGGTGACAGGGGGAACGGTCAGCCCCAGCATTTT
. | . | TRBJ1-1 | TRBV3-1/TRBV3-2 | CASSQARGTEAFF | TGTGCCAGCAGCCAAGCGCGGGGAACTGAAGCTTTCTTT
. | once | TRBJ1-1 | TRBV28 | CASSPLAPEAFF | TGTGCCAGCAGTCCTCTGGCGCCTGAAGCTTTCTTT
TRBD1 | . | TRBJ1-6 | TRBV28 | CASSWTGRGFGSPLHF | TGTGCCAGCAGTTGGACAGGAAGGGGGTTTGGTTCACCCCTCCACTTT
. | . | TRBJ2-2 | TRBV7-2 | CASSSYTGTGELFF | TGTGCCAGCAGCTCTTACACGGGGACCGGGGAGCTGTTTTTT
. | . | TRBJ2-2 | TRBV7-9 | CASSFPAGHHPNTGELFF | TGTGCCAGCAGCTTCCCGGCAGGGCATCATCCGAACACCGGGGAGCTGTTTTTT
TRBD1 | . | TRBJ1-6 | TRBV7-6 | CASSFGTGGDSPLHF | TGTGCCAGCAGCTTCGGGACAGGGGGCGATTCACCCCTCCACTTT
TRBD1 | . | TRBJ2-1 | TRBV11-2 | CASSSTGTAYNEQFF | TGTGCCAGCAGTTCCACAGGGACAGCTTACAATGAGCAGTTCTTC
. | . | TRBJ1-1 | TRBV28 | CASTGSAGEAFF | TGTGCCAGCACCGGTTCTGCAGGTGAAGCTTTCTTT
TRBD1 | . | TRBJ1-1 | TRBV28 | CASRAGGTEAFF | TGTGCCAGCAGGGCAGGGGGCACTGAAGCTTTCTTT
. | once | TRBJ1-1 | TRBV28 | CASSLRRGGVGFTEAFF | TGTGCCAGCAGTTTACGTCGTGGGGGCGTTGGTTTCACTGAAGCTTTCTTT
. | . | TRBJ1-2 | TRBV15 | CATSERTLDDYGYTF | TGTGCCACCAGCGAGAGGACTCTCGACGACTATGGCTACACCTTC
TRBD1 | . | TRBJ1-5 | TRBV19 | CASSDRGGQPQHF | TGTGCCAGTAGTGACAGGGGGGGACAGCCCCAGCATTTT
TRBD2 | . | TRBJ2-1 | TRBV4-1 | CASSPASGEYNEQFF | TGCGCCAGCAGCCCCGCTAGCGGGGAGTACAATGAGCAGTTCTTC
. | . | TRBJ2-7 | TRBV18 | CASSPLPGRSSYEQYF | TGTGCCAGCTCACCACTACCAGGACGGAGCTCCTACGAGCAGTACTTC
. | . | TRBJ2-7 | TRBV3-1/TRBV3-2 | CASSPDRSYEQYF | TGTGCCAGCAGCCCGGACAGATCCTACGAGCAGTACTTC
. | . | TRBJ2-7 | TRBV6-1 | CASSEGTSYEQYF | TGTGCCAGCAGTGAAGGTACGTCCTACGAGCAGTACTTC
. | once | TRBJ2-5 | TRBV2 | CASSDPGGLRQETQYF | TGTGCCAGCAGTGACCCGGGGGGCCTACGCCAAGAGACCCAGTACTTC
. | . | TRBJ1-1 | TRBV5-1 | CASSIAPLNEAFF | TGCGCCAGCAGCATAGCCCCCCTGAATGAAGCTTTCTTT
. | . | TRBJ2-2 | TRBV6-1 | CASSDRLGATGELFF | TGTGCCAGCAGTGATCGGTTAGGGGCCACCGGGGAGCTGTTTTTT
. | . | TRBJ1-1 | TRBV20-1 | CSASPRADSEAFF | TGCAGTGCTAGTCCCCGGGCGGACTCTGAAGCTTTCTTT
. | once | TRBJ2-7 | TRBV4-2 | CASSQEILVPHEQYF | TGTGCCAGCAGCCAAGAAATCCTAGTCCCCCACGAGCAGTACTTC
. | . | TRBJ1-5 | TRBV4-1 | CASSQDRPGTSNQPQHF | TGCGCCAGCAGCCAAGATAGGCCAGGGACTAGCAATCAGCCCCAGCATTTT
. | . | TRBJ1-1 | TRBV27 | CASSLTGANTEAFF | TGTGCCAGCAGTCTCACAGGAGCGAACACTGAAGCTTTCTTT
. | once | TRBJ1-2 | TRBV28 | CASTVGGQGFVGYTF | TGTGCCAGCACCGTGGGAGGGCAGGGATTTGTAGGCTACACCTTC